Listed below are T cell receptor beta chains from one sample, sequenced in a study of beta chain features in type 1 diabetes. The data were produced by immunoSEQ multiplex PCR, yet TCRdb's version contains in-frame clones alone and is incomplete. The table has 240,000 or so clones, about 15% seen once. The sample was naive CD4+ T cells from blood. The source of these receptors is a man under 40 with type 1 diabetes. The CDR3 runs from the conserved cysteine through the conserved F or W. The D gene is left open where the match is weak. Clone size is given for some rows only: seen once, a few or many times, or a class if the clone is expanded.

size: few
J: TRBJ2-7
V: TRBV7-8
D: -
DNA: TGTGCCAGCAGCTCCCCACCTAGCGACTACGAGCAGTACTTC
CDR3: CASSSPPSDYEQYF

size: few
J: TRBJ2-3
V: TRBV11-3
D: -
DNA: TGTGCCAGCAGCCCACCTCACATAGATACGCAGTATTTT
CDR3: CASSPPHIDTQYF

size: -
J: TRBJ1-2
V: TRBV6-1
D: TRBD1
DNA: TGTGCCAGCAGTGGACAGGGGAACGCCCGATCTAACTATGGCTACACCTTC
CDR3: CASSGQGNARSNYGYTF

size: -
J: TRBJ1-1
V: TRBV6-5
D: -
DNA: TGTGCCAGCTGGGGGGGCACTGAAGCTTTCTTT
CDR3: CASWGGTEAFF

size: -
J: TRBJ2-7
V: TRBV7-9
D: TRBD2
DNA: TGTGCCAGCAGCCCCTTTACGTCTAGCGGCTACGAGCAGTACTTC
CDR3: CASSPFTSSGYEQYF

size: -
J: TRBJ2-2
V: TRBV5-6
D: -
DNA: TGTGCCAGCAGCCTACTCGGCGGGGATATGAACACCGGGGAGCTGTTTTTT
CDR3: CASSLLGGDMNTGELFF

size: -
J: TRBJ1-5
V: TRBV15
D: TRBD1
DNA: TGTGCCACCAGCATGACAGGGGACAATCAGCCCCAGCATTTT
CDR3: CATSMTGDNQPQHF

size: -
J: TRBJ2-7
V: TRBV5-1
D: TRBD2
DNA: TGCGCCAGCAGCCGACCGGGACTAGCGGGATCCTACGAGCAGTACTTC
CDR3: CASSRPGLAGSYEQYF

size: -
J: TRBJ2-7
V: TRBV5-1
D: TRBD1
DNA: TGCGCCAGCAGCTGGACCTCCGACAGGGCGAGCTCCTACGAGCAGTACTTC
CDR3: CASSWTSDRASSYEQYF

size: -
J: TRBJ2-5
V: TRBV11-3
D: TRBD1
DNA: TGTGCCAGCAGCGTCGGGACAGGGGGCCAAGAGACCCAGTACTTC
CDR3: CASSVGTGGQETQYF

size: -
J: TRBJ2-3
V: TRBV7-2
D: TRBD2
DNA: TGTGCCAGCAGCTTAGCGTCTAGCGGGAACACAGATACGCAGTATTTT
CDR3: CASSLASSGNTDTQYF

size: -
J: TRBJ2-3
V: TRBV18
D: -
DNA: TGTGCCAGCTCACCAGTGCAGGGGACGGATACGCAGTATTTT
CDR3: CASSPVQGTDTQYF

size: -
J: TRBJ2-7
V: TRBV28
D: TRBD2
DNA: TGTGCCAGCAGTTCCCCCCGGGGGGGGGCGGACGAGCAGTACTTC
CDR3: CASSSPRGGADEQYF

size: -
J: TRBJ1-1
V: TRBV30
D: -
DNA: TGTGCCTGGAGTACCACACCCCACCCGAACACTGAAGCTTTCTTT
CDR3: CAWSTTPHPNTEAFF

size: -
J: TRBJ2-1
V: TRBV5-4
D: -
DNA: TGTGCCAGCAGCTTCACAACCTACAATGAGCAGTTCTTC
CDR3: CASSFTTYNEQFF

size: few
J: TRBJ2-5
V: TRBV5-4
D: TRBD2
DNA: TGTGCCAGCAGCTTGGTTATCGCGGGAGGAGGGACCCAGTACTTC
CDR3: CASSLVIAGGGTQYF

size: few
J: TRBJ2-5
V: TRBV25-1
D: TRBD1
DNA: TGTGCCAGCAGTGAATCCCAACAGGGGGCATCAGAGACCCAGTACTTC
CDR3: CASSESQQGASETQYF

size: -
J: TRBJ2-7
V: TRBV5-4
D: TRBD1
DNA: TGTGCCAGCAGCCCGACAGGGGGCGAGCAGTACTTC
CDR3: CASSPTGGEQYF

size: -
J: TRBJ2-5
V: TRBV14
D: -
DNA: TGTGCCAGCAGCCAGGGACTTAAAGAGACCCAGTACTTC
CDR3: CASSQGLKETQYF

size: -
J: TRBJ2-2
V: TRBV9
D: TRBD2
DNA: TGTGCCAGCAGTGGTCGAGCGGGGCGGTCCGGGGAGCTGTTTTTT
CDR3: CASSGRAGRSGELFF

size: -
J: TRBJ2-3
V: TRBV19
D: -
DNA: TGTGCCAGTAGTATAGACCGCGGGATCACAGATACGCAGTATTTT
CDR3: CASSIDRGITDTQYF

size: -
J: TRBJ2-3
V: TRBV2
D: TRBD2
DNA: TGTGCCAGCAGCGCCGGGACTAGACTTCCAGATACGCAGTATTTT
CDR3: CASSAGTRLPDTQYF

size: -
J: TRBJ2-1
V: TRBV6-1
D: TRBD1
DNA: TGTGCCAGCAGTGAAGGCGCTGCAGGGGGCGCCTACAATGAGCAGTTCTTC
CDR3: CASSEGAAGGAYNEQFF

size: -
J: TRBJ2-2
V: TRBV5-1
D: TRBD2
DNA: TGCGCCAGCAGCTTGCCTAGCGGGGGAGACACCGGGGAGCTGTTTTTT
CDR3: CASSLPSGGDTGELFF

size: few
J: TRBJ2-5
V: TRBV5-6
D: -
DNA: TGTGCCAGCAGCTTCAGGGTTACCCCGACGGGGACCCAGTACTTC
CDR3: CASSFRVTPTGTQYF

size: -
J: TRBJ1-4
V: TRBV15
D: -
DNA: TGTGCCACCGGGCTGGACAGATCAAATGAAAAACTGTTTTTT
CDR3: CATGLDRSNEKLFF

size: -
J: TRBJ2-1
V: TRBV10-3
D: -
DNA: TGTGCCATCAGTGCGGGATGGCTCGGCAATGAGCAGTTCTTC
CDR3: CAISAGWLGNEQFF

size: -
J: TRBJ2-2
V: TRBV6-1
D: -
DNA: TGTGCCAGCAGTGGGCAGGGGCCTGGCGGGGAGCTGTTTTTT
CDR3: CASSGQGPGGELFF

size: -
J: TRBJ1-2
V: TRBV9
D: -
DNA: TGTGCCAGCAGCGTAATACAGGGCTATGGCTACACCTTC
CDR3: CASSVIQGYGYTF

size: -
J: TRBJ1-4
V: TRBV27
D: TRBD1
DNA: TGTGCCAGCAGTTGGGGACAGGGCGAAAAACTGTTTTTT
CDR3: CASSWGQGEKLFF

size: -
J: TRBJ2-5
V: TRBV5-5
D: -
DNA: TGTGCCAGCAGCTTGGCCCTCGGAGAAGAGACCCAGTACTTC
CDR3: CASSLALGEETQYF

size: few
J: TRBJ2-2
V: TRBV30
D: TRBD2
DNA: TGTGCCTGGACCCGCGGGGGGGCCGACACCGGGGAGCTGTTTTTT
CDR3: CAWTRGGADTGELFF

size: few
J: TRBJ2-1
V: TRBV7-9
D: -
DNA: TGTGCCAGCAGCGTCTCGCGGAGGGGCCGCCAAACTTACAATGAGCAGTTCTTC
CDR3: CASSVSRRGRQTYNEQFF

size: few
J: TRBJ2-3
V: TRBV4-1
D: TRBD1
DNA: TGCGCCAGCAGCCCGACAGGGGGTAGCACAGATACGCAGTATTTT
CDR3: CASSPTGGSTDTQYF

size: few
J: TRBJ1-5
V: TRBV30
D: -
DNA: TGTGCCTGGAGTGTAGGGGGGGACTCTCAGCCCCAGCATTTT
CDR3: CAWSVGGDSQPQHF

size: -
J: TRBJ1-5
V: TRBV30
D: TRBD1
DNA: TGTGCCTGGAGCGGTGGACAGGGCAATAGCAATCAGCCCCAGCATTTT
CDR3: CAWSGGQGNSNQPQHF

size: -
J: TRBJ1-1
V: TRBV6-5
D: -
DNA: TGTGCCAGCAGTTACGAGAGGTATATGAACACTGAAGCTTTCTTT
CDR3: CASSYERYMNTEAFF

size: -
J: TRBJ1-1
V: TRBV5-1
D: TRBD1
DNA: TGCGCCAGCAGCTTGGACAGGGGTCCCGAAGCTTTCTTT
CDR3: CASSLDRGPEAFF

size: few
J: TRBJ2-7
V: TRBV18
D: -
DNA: TGTGCCAGCTCACCGGGTTTAGGGGAAAACTACGAGCAGTACTTC
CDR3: CASSPGLGENYEQYF

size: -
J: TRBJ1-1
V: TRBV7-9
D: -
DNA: TGTGCCAGCAGCTTAGCCGCAATGAATGGAGGCCGCTTTGAAGCTTTCTTT
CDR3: CASSLAAMNGGRFEAFF

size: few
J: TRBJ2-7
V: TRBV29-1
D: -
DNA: TGCAGCGTGAGTGGTACTAGTGGGAGCTCCTACGAGCAGTACTTC
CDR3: CSVSGTSGSSYEQYF

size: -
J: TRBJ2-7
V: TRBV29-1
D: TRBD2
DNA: TGCAGCGTGCCTAGCGGGGGCTCCTACGAGCAGTACTTC
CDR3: CSVPSGGSYEQYF

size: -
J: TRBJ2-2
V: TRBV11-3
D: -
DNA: TGTGCCAGCAGCTTGCGGGGAAACACCGGGGAGCTGTTTTTT
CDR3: CASSLRGNTGELFF

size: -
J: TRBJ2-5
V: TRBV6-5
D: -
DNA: TGTGCCAGCAATAGGGGTTCGGAGACCCAGTACTTC
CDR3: CASNRGSETQYF

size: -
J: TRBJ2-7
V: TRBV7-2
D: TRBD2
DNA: TGTGCCAGCAGATGGACTAGCGGTAACTCCTACGAGCAGTACTTC
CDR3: CASRWTSGNSYEQYF